The 17 T cell receptor beta chains given below trace back to one sample, sequenced in a study of Tregs in tolerant kidney transplant recipients (dated by TCRdb to about 2019). The transplants used related donors with nonmyeloablative bone marrow transplantation, and mixed chimerism in the human trials was transient. Preparation of the library involved the immunoSEQ multiplex PCR assay. The table comes from immuneACCESS by way of TCRdb, which keeps in-frame sequences with V and J called. Part of the clones is missing from these tables; in studies checked, under half for an unresolved V gene and the rest for unknown reasons. The sample data list approximately 50,000 clones, and 91% of these were observed just once. The ten largest make up roughly 15% of the sample. The input for sequencing was CD8+ T cells from blood (PBMCs), taken 24 months after the transplant. These receptors all stem from a human patient who received a combined kidney and bone marrow transplant. Some T cells seen after a transplant may have their origin in the graft donor.

The genes are TRBV27 and TRBJ2-5; no firm D call. The last part of the DNA fits TRBJ2-7 better; the J call may be wrong. This CDR3 is 14 amino acids long. CDR1 MNHEY and CDR2 SMNVEV come from the germline V gene (reference sequence). CDR3 in DNA: TGTGCCAGCAGTCTGAGCTCACCTTCCTACGAGCAGTACTTC. Its translation: CASSLSSPSYEQYF.

The V and J genes are TRBV5-4 and TRBJ2-5; D may be TRBD1 (6 bases). Trimming took off 3 bases at V and 6 bases at J, with 9 bases between the two ends. CDR1 SGHNT and CDR2 YYREEE come from the germline V gene (reference sequence). The CDR3 length is 12 residues. This CDR3 reads CASSSTGKTQYF. CDR3 nucleotides: TGTGCCAGCAGCTCCACAGGGAAGACCCAGTACTTC.

The chain carries TRBV27 and TRBJ1-1; no clear D. The CDR3 spans 13 residues. V was cut by 3 bases and J by 4 bases, with 9 bases left in between. Looked up from germline, CDR1 is MNHEY and CDR2 is SMNVEV (reference sequence). CDR3: CASSFSGLTEAFF. In DNA, the CDR3 is TGTGCCAGCAGTTTTTCTGGACTCACTGAAGCTTTCTTT.

J is TRBJ2-1 and V is TRBV19, with 8 positions matching TRBD2. The germline V gene encodes CDR1 LNHDA and CDR2 SQIVND (reference sequence). The V gene end was trimmed by 5 bases and the J gene end by 3 bases; junction bases not matched to a gene: 3. The CDR3 is 14 residues long. CDR3 DNA: TGTGCCAGTAGTCCCGGGACTAGCTACAATGAGCAGTTCTTC. Translating it yields CASSPGTSYNEQFF.

The rearrangement links TRBV11-2 to TRBJ2-7; 13 bases line up with TRBD2. Trimming at V came to 6 bases and at J to 5 bases, leaving 7 bases not matched to a gene. CDR3 length equals 15 residues. Germline V gives CDR1 SGHAT, CDR2 FQNNGV. CDR3 amino acids: CASRPGLAGDHEQYF. CDR3 bases: TGTGCCAGCAGACCAGGACTAGCGGGAGACCACGAGCAGTACTTC. The variable domain in full, with the rest retrieved from reference TRBV11-2 and TRBJ2-7, is EAGVAQSPRYKIIEKRQSVAFWCNPISGHATLYWYQQILGQGPKLLIQFQNNGVVDDSQLPKDRFSAERLKGVDSTLKIQPAKLEDSAVYLCASRPGLAGDHEQYFGPGTRLTVT.

This chain connects TRBV4-1 to TRBJ2-7, with D perhaps TRBD2 (5 bases). Deletions cut 0 bases from V and 7 bases from J, with 13 bases between. The CDR3 contains 14 residues. Germline CDR1 reads MGHRA; CDR2 reads YSYEKL. The CDR3 DNA reads as TGCGCCAGCAGCCAAGATGAAGTAGGACTTGAGCAGTACTTC. Amino acids: CASSQDEVGLEQYF.

This chain connects TRBV6-1 to TRBJ1-6, with D unclear. The CDR3 spans 15 residues. The germline V gene encodes CDR1 MNHNS and CDR2 SASEGT. Between the trimmed V and J ends, which lost 2 bases and 19 bases, there was a span of 24 bases. CDR3 bases: TGTGCCAGCAGTGAAACCCCTTCGACCGGGAAAAGATGGCACTTT. Amino acids: CASSETPSTGKRWHF.

This clone has a single count. The chain employs TRBV9 and TRBJ1-2; 9 positions agree with TRBD1. Germline CDR1 is SGDLS and CDR2 is YYNGEE. Germline trimming cut 3 bases from V and 6 bases from J; bases unmatched to any gene: 6. The CDR3 loop spans 14 amino acids. DNA of the CDR3: TGTGCCAGCAGCGCACAACAGGGGGCTGATGGCTACACCTTC. It translates to CASSAQQGADGYTF.

This rearrangement joins TRBV14 to TRBJ1-1; D ambiguous. V dropped 1 base and J dropped 4 bases, with 13 bases sitting between them. This CDR3 spans 15 amino acids. CDR1 SGHDN and CDR2 FVKESK come from the germline V gene. CDR3 sequence reads: CASSQVGPRGTEAFF. As DNA, the CDR3 is TGTGCCAGCAGCCAAGTAGGTCCGCGGGGCACTGAAGCTTTCTTT.

This chain links TRBV6-1 with TRBJ2-7; D remains unclear. Germline V gene lookup returns CDR1 MNHNS and CDR2 SASEGT. V lost 6 bases to trimming and J lost 3 bases, with 9 bases between them. CDR3 length: 12 residues. The CDR3 DNA sequence: TGTGCCAGCAGCCCCCCCGGCTACGAGCAGTACTTC. Its translation: CASSPPGYEQYF.

This clone was seen more than once but under ten times. V usage is TRBV7-9 and J usage is TRBJ1-5, with a tentative D call TRBD1 (5 bases). The length of the CDR3 is 15 residues. Trimming stripped 1 base from V and 2 bases from J, with 9 bases between. Germline lookup yields CDR1 SEHNR and CDR2 FQNEAQ (reference sequence). The CDR3, as DNA: TGTGCCAGCAGCTTAGAAGGGGAGGGCAATCAGCCCCAGCATTTT. Amino acids: CASSLEGEGNQPQHF.

This chain connects TRBV7-9 to TRBJ2-3; no definite D call. Germline-derived CDR1 and CDR2 are SEHNR and FQNEAQ (reference sequence). Between the trimmed V and J ends, which lost 4 bases and 1 base, there was a span of 6 bases. The CDR3 is 13 amino acids. CDR3 bases: TGTGCCAGCAGCTCACGCGGCACAGATACGCAGTATTTT. This gives the protein CASSSRGTDTQYF.

This sequence joins TRBV10-3 and TRBJ1-1; the match to TRBD1 covers 8 bases. V shed 10 bases and J 0 bases; nucleotides not matched to a gene: 19. The CDR3 length is 18 residues. Germline V CDR1 and CDR2: ENHRY, SYGVKD. CDR3 DNA sequence: TGTGCCACACGACCGGACAGGGACGTTTGGTTGGTGAACACTGAAGCTTTCTTT. Amino acid sequence: CATRPDRDVWLVNTEAFF.

The V call is TRBV25-1, the J call TRBJ1-2, with D hard to call. CDR3 length: 16 amino acids. Trimming took off 2 bases at V and 3 bases at J, with 16 bases between the two ends. Germline CDR1 MGHDK, CDR2 SYGVNS. The CDR3 here is CASSEVNGENYYGYTF. CDR3 DNA sequence: TGTGCCAGCAGTGAAGTAAACGGAGAAAACTACTATGGCTACACCTTC.

This sequence joins TRBV13 and TRBJ2-3, with TRBD1 matching over 7 bases. The CDR3 has 17 residues. The V gene's germline CDR1 is PRHDT and CDR2 FYEKMQ (reference sequence). The V segment lost 4 bases and the J segment 4 bases; nucleotides outside the gene matches: 14. CDR3 DNA sequence: TGTGCCAGCAGCTCGCGGGTCGACAGGGTGTTGTCAGATACGCAGTATTTT. This gives the protein CASSSRVDRVLSDTQYF.

The chain has TRBV15 and TRBJ2-5; tentatively, D is TRBD2 (7 bases). The CDR3 runs to 15 residues. Germline lookup yields CDR1 LNHNV and CDR2 YYDKDF (reference sequence). Trimming took 1 base from V and 8 from J, leaving 17 bases between them. The CDR3 loop is CATSRAPGRGETQYF. The CDR3 DNA reads TGTGCCACCAGCAGAGCCCCTGGGAGGGGGGAAACCCAGTACTTC. The complete variable domain, with remaining parts taken from reference TRBV15 and TRBJ2-5, reads DAMVIQNPRYQVTQFGKPVTLSCSQTLNHNVMYWYQQKSSQAPKLLFHYYDKDFNNEADTPDNFQSRRPNTSFCFLDIRSPGLGDTAMYLCATSRAPGRGETQYFGPGTRLLVL.

This chain connects TRBV11-2 to TRBJ2-7, with D possibly being TRBD1 (6 bases). Per the germline V gene, CDR1 is SGHAT and CDR2 is FQNNGV. The CDR3 is 14 amino acids. Trimming took 4 bases from V and 4 from J, leaving 14 bases between them. CDR3 loop: CASSSGTGFYEQYF. CDR3 sequence (DNA): TGTGCCAGCAGCTCGGGTACAGGGTTTTACGAGCAGTACTTC.